The 21 T cell receptor beta chains below were found in one sample sequenced in a study of blood T cell repertoires in COVID-19. Sequencing was performed with immunoSEQ multiplex PCR; in TCRdb, only in-frame clones are kept and a portion is missing. The sample contains over 350,000 clones, about 88% of which appear only once. The material sequenced was PBMCs or T cells enriched from blood (not recorded which). The receptors were gathered from a woman younger than 30 who had recovered from COVID-19.

CDR3 region: CASSVRVDAPEAFF. The CDR3, as DNA: TGCGCCAGCAGCGTCAGGGTTGATGCTCCTGAAGCTTTCTTT. V is TRBV5-1 and J is TRBJ1-1; D possibly corresponds to TRBD1 (5 bases). V was clipped by 4 bases and J by 6 bases, with 16 bases between them. This CDR3 region has 14 residues. From germline, CDR1 is SGHRS and CDR2 YFSETQ.

The chain couples TRBV12-3 or TRBV12-4 to TRBJ2-5, with D possibly being TRBD2 (5 bases). There are 13 residues in the CDR3. Trimming took off 6 bases at V and 5 bases at J, with 13 bases between the two ends. For the CDR3, the DNA is TGTGCCAGCAGGGACTCTAATGGGGAGACCCAGTACTTC. It translates to CASRDSNGETQYF.

The chain combines TRBV7-2 with TRBJ2-5; TRBD2 aligns across 9 bases. The CDR3 totals 17 residues. Unmatched junction bases numbered 15, after V lost 5 bases and J lost 5 bases. Germline V gene sequence: CDR1 SGHTA, CDR2 FQGNSA. CDR3 sequence: CASSPVPRLAVRETQYF. The CDR3, as DNA: TGTGCCAGCAGCCCCGTGCCGAGACTAGCGGTTCGGGAGACCCAGTACTTC.

The table lists this clone with a few counts. The V call is TRBV6-5, the J call TRBJ1-1; no clear D gene. Per germline, CDR1 MNHEY and CDR2 SVGAGI. The CDR3 totals 11 residues. V lost 7 bases and J lost 1, with 4 bases in between. The DNA of the CDR3 is TGTGCCAGCATAGAGAACACTGAAGCTTTCTTT. This gives the protein CASIENTEAFF.

The chain couples TRBV27 to TRBJ1-2, with D tentatively TRBD1 (5 bases). The CDR3 is 13 residues long. Trimming stripped 0 bases from V and 6 bases from J, with 8 bases between. Germline CDR1 and CDR2: MNHEY and SMNVEV (reference sequence). CDR3 bases: TGTGCCAGCAGTTTATCAACAGGACATGGCTACACCTTC. Amino acids: CASSLSTGHGYTF.

This clone was detected once. The V and J genes are TRBV5-4 and TRBJ2-2; D is unresolved. V lost 9 bases and J 0 bases, leaving 9 bases between the germline ends. Germline V gene lookup returns CDR1 SGHNT and CDR2 YYREEE (reference sequence). This CDR3 spans 13 amino acids. CDR3 DNA: TGTGCCACTGACCGGGCGAACACCGGGGAGCTGTTTTTT. Its translation: CATDRANTGELFF. Combining the CDR3 with reference TRBV5-4 and TRBJ2-2 gives the whole variable domain ETGVTQSPTHLIKTRGQQVTLRCSSQSGHNTVSWYQQALGQGPQFIFQYYREEENGRGNFPPRFSGLQFPNYSSELNVNALELDDSALYLCATDRANTGELFFGEGSRLTVL.

This sequence joins TRBV11-1 and TRBJ2-1; a possible D gene is TRBD1 (6 bases). V lost 4 bases and J lost 8, with 15 bases in between. The length of the CDR3 is 14 residues. The germline V gene has CDR1 SGHAT and CDR2 FQDESV (reference sequence). This chain's CDR3 is CASSSQQGLDEQFF. DNA of the CDR3: TGTGCCAGCAGCTCCCAACAGGGTTTGGATGAGCAGTTCTTC.

The chain employs TRBV27 and TRBJ2-7, with TRBD2 identical over 12 bases. Germline V CDR1 and CDR2: MNHEY, SMNVEV (reference sequence). Germline trimming cut 3 bases from V and 0 bases from J; bases unmatched to any gene: 9. The CDR3 runs to 18 residues. CDR3 residues: CASSLQLAGGRSSYEQYF. DNA for the CDR3: TGTGCCAGCAGTTTGCAACTAGCGGGGGGCAGGAGCTCCTACGAGCAGTACTTC.

The rearrangement uses TRBV2 and TRBJ1-5; D gene ambiguous. V was cut by 0 bases and J by 10 bases, with 13 bases left in between. The CDR3 is 14 residues long. Germline CDR1 SNHLY, CDR2 FYNNEI. This chain's CDR3 is CASSEAKRVQPQHF. The CDR3 nucleotides read TGTGCCAGCAGTGAAGCGAAACGGGTCCAACCCCAGCATTTT.

V usage is TRBV6-2 or TRBV6-3 and J usage is TRBJ2-5; 9 bases are a match to TRBD2. V lost 2 bases, J lost 5 bases, and 9 bases stayed unmatched. From germline, CDR1 is MNHEY and CDR2 SVGEGT. The CDR3 extends over 16 amino acids. CDR3 nucleotides: TGTGCCAGCAGTTACGGGCCAGCGGGGGGTTGGGAGACCCAGTACTTC. As protein: CASSYGPAGGWETQYF.

A word on this clone: The sample holds other DNA sequences that translate to the same CDR3. The rearrangement links TRBV3-1 (or the pseudogene TRBV3-2) to TRBJ2-5, with no clear D. The CDR3 totals 12 residues. CDR1 is LGHDT and CDR2 is YNNKEL in the germline V gene (reference sequence). V lost 3 bases and J lost 5, with 7 bases in between. The CDR3 sequence: CASSQGRETQYF. The DNA of the CDR3 is TGTGCCAGCAGCCAGGGCAGGGAGACCCAGTACTTC.

The chain recombines TRBV9 with TRBJ2-5; D gene unclear. The germline V gene encodes CDR1 SGDLS and CDR2 YYNGEE. V dropped 3 bases and J dropped 2 bases, with 8 bases sitting between them. There are 13 residues in the CDR3. DNA of the CDR3: TGTGCCAGCAGCGGAACAGAGCAAGAGACCCAGTACTTC. Translating gives CASSGTEQETQYF.

The V call is TRBV6-5, the J call TRBJ1-2; D uncertain. V was shortened by 1 base and J by 4 bases, with 13 bases between the two germline ends. The CDR3 has 15 residues. In germline, CDR1 is MNHEY, CDR2 SVGAGI. CDR3 amino acids: CASSYLGSETYGYTF. In DNA, the CDR3 is TGTGCCAGCAGTTACTTGGGCTCAGAAACCTATGGCTACACCTTC.

V is TRBV9 and J is TRBJ1-4; D possibly corresponds to TRBD1 (5 bases). CDR3 length equals 15 residues. Trimming cost V 0 bases and J 5 bases, with 11 bases left between them. From germline, CDR1 is SGDLS and CDR2 YYNGEE. The CDR3 protein is CASSVAGGENEKLFF. The CDR3, as DNA: TGTGCCAGCAGCGTAGCCGGGGGGGAAAATGAAAAACTGTTTTTT. Filled out from reference TRBV9 and TRBJ1-4, the complete variable domain reads DSGVTQTPKHLITATGQRVTLRCSPRSGDLSVYWYQQSLDQGLQFLIQYYNGEERAKGNILERFSAQQFPDLHSELNLSSLELGDSALYFCASSVAGGENEKLFFGSGTQLSVL.

The CDR3 nucleotides are TGCGCCAGCAGCGGTCAGGCGGGGGGGTCATATGGCTACACCTTC. It is translated as CASSGQAGGSYGYTF. This chain uses TRBV5-1 with TRBJ1-2; D possibly corresponds to TRBD1 (5 bases). Trimming left V 4 bases short and J 5 bases short, with 18 bases between. The CDR3 spans 15 residues. Per germline, CDR1 SGHRS and CDR2 YFSETQ.

V is TRBV6-5 and J is TRBJ2-3, with D possibly being TRBD2 (6 bases). The CDR3 contains 14 residues. Trimming cost V 8 bases and J 2 bases, with 14 bases left between them. The V gene's germline CDR1 is MNHEY and CDR2 SVGAGI. The DNA of the CDR3 is TGTGCCAGCTCCCCGGGGGACTTCACAGATACGCAGTATTTT. This translates into CASSPGDFTDTQYF.

The chain couples TRBV7-6 to TRBJ1-4; 8 bases line up with TRBD1. CDR1 SGHVS and CDR2 FNYEAQ come from the germline V gene. V gave up 5 bases and J gave up 8 bases; unmatched junction bases: 7. The CDR3 is 14 amino acids. In DNA, the CDR3 is TGTGCCAGCAGCCCCGACAGGGGCGGGGAAAAACTGTTTTTT. Protein: CASSPDRGGEKLFF.

J is TRBJ1-6 and V is TRBV28; the D is unclear. V lost 8 bases to trimming and J lost 7 bases, with 9 bases between them. The CDR3 length is 12 residues. The germline V gene encodes CDR1 MDHEN and CDR2 SYDVKM. The CDR3 is CASEEGNSPLHF. The CDR3 bases are TGTGCCAGCGAGGAGGGAAATTCACCCCTCCACTTT.

The chain joins TRBV10-1 to TRBJ2-1; 8 bases map to TRBD2. Germline V gives CDR1 WNHNN, CDR2 SYGVQD (reference sequence). The V and J ends lost 4 bases and 0 bases, in that order; junction bases with no gene match: 2. This CDR3 has 15 residues. CDR3 coding DNA: TGCGCCAGCAGTGTAGCGGGGAGCTCCTACAATGAGCAGTTCTTC. This codes for CASSVAGSSYNEQFF.

The J gene is TRBJ1-2, the V gene TRBV6-5; 9 bases are a match to TRBD1. CDR1 is MNHEY, CDR2 SVGAGI, per germline. J was trimmed by 8 bases and V by 5 bases; bases with no gene match: 12. The CDR3 contains 15 residues. The CDR3 bases are TGTGCCAGCAGTCAGGGACAGGGATCTATCTGGGGCTACACCTTC. This gives the protein CASSQGQGSIWGYTF.

The chain is built from TRBV3-1 (or the pseudogene TRBV3-2) and TRBJ2-3, with 14 positions matching TRBD2. Per germline, CDR1 LGHDT and CDR2 YNNKEL (reference sequence). This CDR3 comprises 16 residues. The V segment lost 7 bases and the J segment 6 bases; nucleotides outside the gene matches: 9. This CDR3 reads CASTRTSGGLGDTQYF. In nucleotides, the CDR3 is TGTGCCAGCACCCGGACTAGCGGGGGGCTTGGCGATACGCAGTATTTT.